This T cell receptor (beta chain) was documented in a study of T-cell reconstitution after alpha-beta-depleted transplantation in children. Study results and caveats: Hyperexpanded clones declined; after one year, newly produced T cells mostly supplied diversity. Recipient T cells and thymic progenitors that survived gave rise to the high TCRbeta diversity observed at day 60 in some patients. Reportedly, alpha-beta T cells present about two months post-transplant originated from several hundred expanded clones of graft origin.

Researchers prepared the TCRbeta library using unique molecular identifiers, the study reports. TCRdb reprocessed the PCR reads with MiXCR, giving one entry per CDR3 protein. The table shows around 960,000 distinct CDR3 sequences, with about 29% occurring only once. As for this clonotype: Its target is not known.

CDR3 length: 16 residues. V lost 5 bases and J 3 bases, leaving 20 bases between the germline ends. This receptor was taken from a boy younger than two who had a stem cell transplant for SCID, so the T cells may come from the graft donor. This sequence joins TRBV12-3 or TRBV12-4 and TRBJ2-7; the D gene is possibly TRBD2 (6 bases). Material: PBMCs, mostly from graft donor cells, obtained 360 days after TCRalphabeta/CD19-depleted stem cell transplant. CDR3 sequence reads: CASSPRTRGTGYEQYF. The CDR3 bases are TGTGCCAGCAGTCCTCGGACGCGGGGAACGGGCTACGAGCAGTACTTC.